This T cell receptor beta chain came from a study of control samples from healthy donors and cancer patients. The CDR3 is 15 amino acids. V lost 4 bases and J lost 6; bases outside the gene matches: 5. Germline V lookup: CDR1 SGHRS, CDR2 YFSETQ. Repertoires were generated with immunoSEQ multiplex PCR, while TCRdb's copy carries only in-frame clones and drops some. The table records tens of thousands of clones, 70% to 90% of them present only once. V is TRBV5-1 and J is TRBJ2-1; TRBD2 aligns across 12 bases. The source is a man between 45 and 60 years old in good health. Sequenced: blood. The CDR3 is CASSLLAGGPNEQFF. DNA for the CDR3: TGCGCCAGCAGCCTACTAGCGGGGGGCCCCAATGAGCAGTTCTTC.